Listed here are 5 T cell receptor beta chains from one sample, sequenced in a study of cytomegalovirus exposure and HLA in healthy donors. The PCR employed 60 Vbeta primers together with 13 Jbeta primers. The table came from immunoSEQ multiplex PCR; TCRdb's copy has only in-frame clones and leaves some out. This sample carries 200,000 to 250,000 clones, 70% to 80% of them seen once, and the ten largest clones take around 2.8%. Source material: PBMCs. The source is a woman aged 55 to 70 in good health and CMV-seropositive.

This chain uses TRBV7-2 with TRBJ2-3; TRBD2 aligns across 9 bases. V lost 3 bases, J lost 4 bases, and 2 bases stayed unmatched. The length of the CDR3 is 14 residues. Per germline, CDR1 SGHTA and CDR2 FQGNSA. CDR3 protein: CASSLVAGADTQYF. DNA for the CDR3: TGTGCCAGCAGCTTGGTAGCGGGGGCAGATACGCAGTATTTT.

The gene calls are TRBV6-5 and TRBJ2-5, with 7 bases identical to TRBD1. TRBJ2-7 explains the end of the DNA better; the J call may be wrong. The CDR3 extends over 15 amino acids. CDR1 MNHEY and CDR2 SVGAGI come from the germline V gene. The DNA for the CDR3 is TGTGCCAGCAGTTACCTAGACAGGGTAGGAAACGAGCAGTACTTC. This codes for CASSYLDRVGNEQYF.

This sequence joins TRBV7-9 and TRBJ2-5; TRBD2 aligns across 7 bases. Trimming removed 5 bases from V and 1 base from J; junction bases left unmatched: 4. CDR1 is SEHNR, CDR2 FQNEAQ, per germline (reference sequence). This CDR3 has 14 amino acids. The CDR3 loop is CASSSGTFQETQYF. CDR3 sequence (DNA): TGTGCCAGCAGCAGCGGGACTTTCCAAGAGACCCAGTACTTC.

The V and J genes are TRBV9 and TRBJ1-1, with 7 bases identical to TRBD1. The CDR3 spans 14 residues. The V segment lost 0 bases and the J segment 5 bases; nucleotides outside the gene matches: 4. Germline V gene data show CDR1 as SGDLS and CDR2 as YYNGEE. The CDR3 bases are TGTGCCAGCAGCGTAGACCAGGGGGGTACTGAAGCTTTCTTT. Translating it yields CASSVDQGGTEAFF.

The genes are TRBV6-5 and TRBJ1-2, with D unclear. The V and J ends lost 0 bases and 4 bases respectively, with 12 bases between them. The CDR3 consists of 15 residues. Germline CDR1 is MNHEY and CDR2 is SVGAGI. CDR3 bases: TGTGCCAGCAGTTACTCGGGCAAGAACCTCTATGGCTACACCTTC. Its translation: CASSYSGKNLYGYTF.